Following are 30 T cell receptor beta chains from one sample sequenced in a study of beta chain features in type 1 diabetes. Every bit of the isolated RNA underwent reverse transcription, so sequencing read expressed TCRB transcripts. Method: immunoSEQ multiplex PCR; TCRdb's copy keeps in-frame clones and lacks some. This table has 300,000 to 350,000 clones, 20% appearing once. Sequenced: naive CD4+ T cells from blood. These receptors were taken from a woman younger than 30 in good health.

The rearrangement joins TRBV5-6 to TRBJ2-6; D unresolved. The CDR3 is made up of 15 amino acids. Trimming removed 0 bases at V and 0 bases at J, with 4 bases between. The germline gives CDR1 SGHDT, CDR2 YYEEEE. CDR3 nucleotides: TGTGCCAGCAGCTTGGACAACTCTGGGGCCAACGTCCTGACTTTC. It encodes CASSLDNSGANVLTF.

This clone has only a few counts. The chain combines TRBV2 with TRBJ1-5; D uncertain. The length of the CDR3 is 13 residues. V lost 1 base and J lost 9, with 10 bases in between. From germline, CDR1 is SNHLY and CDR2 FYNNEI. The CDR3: CASSEVWRGPQHF. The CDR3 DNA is TGTGCCAGCAGTGAAGTGTGGCGGGGGCCCCAGCATTTT.

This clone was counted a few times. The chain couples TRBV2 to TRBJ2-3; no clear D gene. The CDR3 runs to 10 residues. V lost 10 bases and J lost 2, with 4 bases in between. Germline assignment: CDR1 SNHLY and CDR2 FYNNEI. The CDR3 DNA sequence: TGTGCCATCTTCACAGATACGCAGTATTTT. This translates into CAIFTDTQYF. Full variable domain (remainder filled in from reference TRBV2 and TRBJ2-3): EPEVTQTPSHQVTQMGQEVILRCVPISNHLYFYWYRQILGQKVEFLVSFYNNEISEKSEIFDDQFSVERPDGSNFTLKIRSTKLEDSAMYFCAIFTDTQYFGPGTRLTVL.

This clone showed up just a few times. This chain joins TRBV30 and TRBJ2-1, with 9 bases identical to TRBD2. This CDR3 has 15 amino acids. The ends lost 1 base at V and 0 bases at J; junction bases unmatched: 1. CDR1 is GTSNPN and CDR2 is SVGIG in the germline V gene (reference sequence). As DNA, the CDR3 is TGTGCCTGGAGTGGTAGCGGGAGCTCCTACAATGAGCAGTTCTTC. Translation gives CAWSGSGSSYNEQFF.

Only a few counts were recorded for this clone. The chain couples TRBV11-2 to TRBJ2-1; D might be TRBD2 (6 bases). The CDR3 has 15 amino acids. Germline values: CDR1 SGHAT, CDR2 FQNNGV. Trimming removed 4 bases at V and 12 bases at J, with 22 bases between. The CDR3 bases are TGTGCCAGCAGCTCCAATCAGGGACTCTGGCTGAGGCAGTTCTTC. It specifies CASSSNQGLWLRQFF.

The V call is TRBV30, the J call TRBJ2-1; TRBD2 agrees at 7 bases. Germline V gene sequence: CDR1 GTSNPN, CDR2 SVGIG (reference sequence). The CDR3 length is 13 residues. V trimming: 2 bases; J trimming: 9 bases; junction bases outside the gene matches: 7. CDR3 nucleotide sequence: TGTGCCTGGAGTCGAGGACTAGATGGTGAGCAGTTCTTC. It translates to CAWSRGLDGEQFF.

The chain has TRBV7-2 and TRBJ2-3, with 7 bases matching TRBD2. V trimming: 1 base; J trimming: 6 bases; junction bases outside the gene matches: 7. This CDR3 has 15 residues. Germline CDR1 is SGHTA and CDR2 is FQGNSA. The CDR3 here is CASSLGGSRRDTQYF. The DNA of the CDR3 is TGTGCCAGCAGCTTAGGCGGGAGTCGTCGGGATACGCAGTATTTT. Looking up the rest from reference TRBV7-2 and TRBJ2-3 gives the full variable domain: GAGVSQSPSNKVTEKGKDVELRCDPISGHTALYWYRQSLGQGLEFLIYFQGNSAPDKSGLPSDRFSAERTGGSVSTLTIQRTQQEDSAVYLCASSLGGSRRDTQYFGPGTRLTVL.

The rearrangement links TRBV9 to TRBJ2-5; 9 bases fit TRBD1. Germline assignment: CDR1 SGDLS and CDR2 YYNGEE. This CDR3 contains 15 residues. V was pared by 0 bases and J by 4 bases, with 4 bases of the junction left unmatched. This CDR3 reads CASSVGDREVETQYF. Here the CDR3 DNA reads TGTGCCAGCAGCGTAGGGGACAGGGAGGTAGAGACCCAGTACTTC.

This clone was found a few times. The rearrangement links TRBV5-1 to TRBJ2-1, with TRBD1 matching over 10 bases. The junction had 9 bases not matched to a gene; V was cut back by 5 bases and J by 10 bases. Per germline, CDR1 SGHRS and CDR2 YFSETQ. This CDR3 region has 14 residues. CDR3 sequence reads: CASSLRDRGHEQFF. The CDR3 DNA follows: TGCGCCAGCAGTTTGCGAGACAGGGGGCACGAGCAGTTCTTC.

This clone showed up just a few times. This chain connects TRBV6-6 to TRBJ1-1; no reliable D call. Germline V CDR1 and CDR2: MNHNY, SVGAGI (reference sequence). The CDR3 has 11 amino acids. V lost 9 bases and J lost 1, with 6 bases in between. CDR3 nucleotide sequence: TGTGCCAGTTGTCGGAACACTGAAGCTTTCTTT. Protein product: CASCRNTEAFF.

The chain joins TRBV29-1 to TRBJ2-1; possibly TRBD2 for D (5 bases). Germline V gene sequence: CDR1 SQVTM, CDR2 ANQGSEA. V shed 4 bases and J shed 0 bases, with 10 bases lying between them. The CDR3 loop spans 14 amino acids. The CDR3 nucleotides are TGCAGCGTTGGGAGAGGGAGCTCCTACAATGAGCAGTTCTTC. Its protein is CSVGRGSSYNEQFF.

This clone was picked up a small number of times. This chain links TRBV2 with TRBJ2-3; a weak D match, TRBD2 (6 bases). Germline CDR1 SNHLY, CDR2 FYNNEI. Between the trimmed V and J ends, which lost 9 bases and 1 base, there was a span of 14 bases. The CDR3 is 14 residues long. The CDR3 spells CARGRQRGTDTQYF. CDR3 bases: TGTGCCAGAGGACGACAGCGGGGCACAGATACGCAGTATTTT.

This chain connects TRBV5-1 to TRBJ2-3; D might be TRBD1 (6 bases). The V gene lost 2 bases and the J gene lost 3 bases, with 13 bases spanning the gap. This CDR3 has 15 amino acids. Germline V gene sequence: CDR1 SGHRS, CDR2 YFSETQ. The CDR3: CASSLQDSLTDTQYF. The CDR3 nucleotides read TGCGCCAGCAGCTTACAGGACAGCCTTACAGATACGCAGTATTTT.

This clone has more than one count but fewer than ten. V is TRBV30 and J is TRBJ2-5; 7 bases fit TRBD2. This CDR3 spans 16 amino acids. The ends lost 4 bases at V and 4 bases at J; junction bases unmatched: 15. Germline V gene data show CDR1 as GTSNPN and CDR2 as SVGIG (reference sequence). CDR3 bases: TGTGCCTGGAACTGGGGAGGGGCCCTCTTCGGAGAGACCCAGTACTTC. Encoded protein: CAWNWGGALFGETQYF.

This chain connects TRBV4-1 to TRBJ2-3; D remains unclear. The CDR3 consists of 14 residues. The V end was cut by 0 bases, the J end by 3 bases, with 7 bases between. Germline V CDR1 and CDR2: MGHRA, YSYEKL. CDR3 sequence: CASSQDLVTDTQYF. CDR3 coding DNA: TGCGCCAGCAGCCAAGATCTCGTAACAGATACGCAGTATTTT.

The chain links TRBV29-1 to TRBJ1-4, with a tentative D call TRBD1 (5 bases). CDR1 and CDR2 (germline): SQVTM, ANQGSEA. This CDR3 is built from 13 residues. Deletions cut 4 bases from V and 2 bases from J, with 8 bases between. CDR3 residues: CSVVRGTNEKLFF. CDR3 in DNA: TGCAGCGTTGTGCGGGGGACTAATGAAAAACTGTTTTTT.

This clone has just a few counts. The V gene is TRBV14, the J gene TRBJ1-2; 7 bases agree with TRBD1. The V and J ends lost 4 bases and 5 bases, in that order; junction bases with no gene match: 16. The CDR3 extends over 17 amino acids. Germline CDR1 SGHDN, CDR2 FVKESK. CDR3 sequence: CASSPGTEPAGTYGYTF. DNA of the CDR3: TGTGCCAGCAGCCCGGGGACAGAACCCGCTGGGACTTATGGCTACACCTTC.

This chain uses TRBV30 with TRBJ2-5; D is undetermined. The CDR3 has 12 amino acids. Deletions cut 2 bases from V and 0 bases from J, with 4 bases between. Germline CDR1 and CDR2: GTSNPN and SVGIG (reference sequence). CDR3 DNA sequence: TGTGCCTGGAGTCGGTACCAAGAGACCCAGTACTTC. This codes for CAWSRYQETQYF.

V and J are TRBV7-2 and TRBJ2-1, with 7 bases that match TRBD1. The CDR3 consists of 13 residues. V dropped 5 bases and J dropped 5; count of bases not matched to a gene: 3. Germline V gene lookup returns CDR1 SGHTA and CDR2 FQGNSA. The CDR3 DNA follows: TGTGCCAGCAGCCTCGACAGGGACAATGAGCAGTTCTTC. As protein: CASSLDRDNEQFF.

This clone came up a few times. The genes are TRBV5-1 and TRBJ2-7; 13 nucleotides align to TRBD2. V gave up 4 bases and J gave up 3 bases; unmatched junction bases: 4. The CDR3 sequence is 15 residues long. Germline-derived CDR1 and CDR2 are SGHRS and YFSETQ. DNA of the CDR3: TGCGCCAGCAGCGGCGGGACTAGCGGGAACTACGAGCAGTACTTC. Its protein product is CASSGGTSGNYEQYF.

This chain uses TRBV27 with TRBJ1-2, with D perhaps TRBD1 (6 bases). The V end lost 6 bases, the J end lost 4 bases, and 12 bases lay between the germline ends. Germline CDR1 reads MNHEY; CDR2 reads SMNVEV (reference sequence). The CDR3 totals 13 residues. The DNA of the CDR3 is TGTGCCAGCAGCCCCCAGGGGAGCTATGGCTACACCTTC. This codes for CASSPQGSYGYTF.

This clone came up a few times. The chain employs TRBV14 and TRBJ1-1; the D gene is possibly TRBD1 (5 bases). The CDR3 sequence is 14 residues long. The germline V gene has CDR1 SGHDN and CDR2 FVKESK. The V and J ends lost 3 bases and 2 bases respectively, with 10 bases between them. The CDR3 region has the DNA TGTGCCAGCAGCCAGCGGGGGGGTAACACTGAAGCTTTCTTT. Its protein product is CASSQRGGNTEAFF.

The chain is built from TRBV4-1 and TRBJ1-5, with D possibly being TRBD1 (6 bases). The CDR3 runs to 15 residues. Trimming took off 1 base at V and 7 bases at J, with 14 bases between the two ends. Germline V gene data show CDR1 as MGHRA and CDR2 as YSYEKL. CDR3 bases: TGCGCCAGCAGCCAAGCTCGCAGGGGTCAGCAGCCCCAGCATTTT. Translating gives CASSQARRGQQPQHF.

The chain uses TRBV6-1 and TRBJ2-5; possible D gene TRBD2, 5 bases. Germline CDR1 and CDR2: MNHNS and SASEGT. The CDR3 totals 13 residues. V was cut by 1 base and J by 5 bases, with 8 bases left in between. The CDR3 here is CASSEGKRETQYF. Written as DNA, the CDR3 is TGTGCCAGCAGTGAAGGGAAGCGGGAGACCCAGTACTTC.

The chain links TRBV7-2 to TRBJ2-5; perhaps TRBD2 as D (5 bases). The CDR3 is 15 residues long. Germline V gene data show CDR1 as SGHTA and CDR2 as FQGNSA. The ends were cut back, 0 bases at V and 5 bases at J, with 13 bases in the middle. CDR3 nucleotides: TGTGCCAGCAGCTTAGCCACGGGGAACTGGGAGACCCAGTACTTC. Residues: CASSLATGNWETQYF.

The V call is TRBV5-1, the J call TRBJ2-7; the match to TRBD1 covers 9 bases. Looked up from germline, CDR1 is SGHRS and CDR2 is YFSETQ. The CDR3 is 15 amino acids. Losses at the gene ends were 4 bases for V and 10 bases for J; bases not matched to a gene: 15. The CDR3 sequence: CASSPPEQGAFYQYF. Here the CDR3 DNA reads TGCGCCAGCAGCCCGCCGGAACAGGGGGCCTTTTATCAGTACTTC.

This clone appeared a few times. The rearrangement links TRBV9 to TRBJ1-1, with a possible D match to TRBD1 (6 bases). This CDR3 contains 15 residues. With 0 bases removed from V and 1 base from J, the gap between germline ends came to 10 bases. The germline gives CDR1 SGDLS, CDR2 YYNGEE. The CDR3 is CASSVDGTPNTEAFF. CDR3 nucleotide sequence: TGTGCCAGCAGCGTAGATGGGACACCGAACACTGAAGCTTTCTTT.

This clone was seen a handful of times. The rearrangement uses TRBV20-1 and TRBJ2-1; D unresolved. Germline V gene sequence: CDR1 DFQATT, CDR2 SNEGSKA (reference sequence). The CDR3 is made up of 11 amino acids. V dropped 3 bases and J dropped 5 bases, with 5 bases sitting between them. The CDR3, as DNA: TGCAGTGCTAGCCTAAACAATGAGCAGTTCTTC. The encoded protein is CSASLNNEQFF.

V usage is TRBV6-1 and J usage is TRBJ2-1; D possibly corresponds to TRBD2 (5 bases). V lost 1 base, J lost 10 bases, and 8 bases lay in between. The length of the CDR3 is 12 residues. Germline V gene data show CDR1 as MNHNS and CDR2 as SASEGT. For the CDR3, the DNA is TGTGCCAGCAGTGAAGGTAGCGCAGAGCAGTTCTTC. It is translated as CASSEGSAEQFF.

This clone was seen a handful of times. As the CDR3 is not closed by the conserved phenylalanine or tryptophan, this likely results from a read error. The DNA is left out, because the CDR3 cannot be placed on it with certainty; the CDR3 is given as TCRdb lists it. CDR3 in amino acids: CASTESFR. This sequence joins TRBV6-9 and TRBJ1-5. CDR1 MNHGY and CDR2 SVAAGI come from the germline V gene. The length of the CDR3 is 8 amino acids, counting both ends.